The clone carrying this T cell receptor (beta chain) turned up a few times. Its specificity is not known. This specimen belongs to a study of tumor and adjacent non-tumor tissue in lung cancer. The length of the CDR3 is 15 residues. Losses at the gene ends were 7 bases for V and 5 bases for J; bases not matched to a gene: 11. Germline V lookup: CDR1 LNHDA, CDR2 SQIVND (reference sequence). A modified ARM-PCR protocol with three rounds of nested PCR amplified TCRbeta. TCRdb re-analysed the multiplex PCR reads in MiXCR, keeping a single row per CDR3 protein. This sample has 75,000 to 100,000 distinct CDR3 sequences, with 67% found just once. The template was RNA from unsorted bulk tissue. Overall study results and limits: Tumor tissue had significantly higher TCR diversity than normal lung.

The sequence derives from a man between 60 and 75 years old with non-small cell lung cancer. The V call is TRBV19, the J call TRBJ2-3; 8 nucleotides match TRBD1. Sequencing used lung tumor tissue. Written as DNA, the CDR3 is TGTGCCAGTAACAAGCAGGGGGCAGTCAGAGATACGCAGTATTTT. Protein product: CASNKQGAVRDTQYF.